The 4 T cell receptor beta chains presented below share a single source sample, sequenced in a study of shared clonotypes between healthy human individuals. Sequencing was performed with immunoSEQ multiplex PCR; in TCRdb, only in-frame clones are kept and a portion is missing. The data contain 2 million to 2.5 million clones, almost 96% of them singletons. Sequenced input: naive CD4+ T cells sorted from blood. Stated subset: CD45RA+ positively selected. These receptors all come from a man younger than 30 in good health.

The chain has TRBV4-1 and TRBJ1-1; 8 bases fit TRBD1. Per germline, CDR1 MGHRA and CDR2 YSYEKL. The CDR3 runs 15 residues. V shed 4 bases and J 1 base; nucleotides not matched to a gene: 5. CDR3 nucleotides: TGCGCCAGCAGCCGACCAGGGACAGGGAACACTGAAGCTTTCTTT. Translation gives CASSRPGTGNTEAFF.

This clone has only a few counts. The chain carries TRBV2 and TRBJ2-7; TRBD1 matches at 7 bases. With V trimmed by 3 bases and J by 6 bases, 11 bases remained unmatched. Germline CDR1 reads SNHLY; CDR2 reads FYNNEI. The CDR3 has 15 residues. The CDR3 reads CASSDAAGGIGEQYF. The CDR3 nucleotides are TGTGCCAGCAGTGATGCGGCAGGGGGAATCGGCGAGCAGTACTTC.

Turning to this clone: At the DNA level, this CDR3 is encoded by other sequences in the same sample as well. V is TRBV30 and J is TRBJ2-5; no definite D call. Germline-derived CDR1 and CDR2 are GTSNPN and SVGIG (reference sequence). This CDR3 region has 13 residues. V dropped 0 bases and J dropped 2 bases, with 7 bases sitting between them. The CDR3 sequence is CAWSVRIQETQYF. CDR3 DNA sequence: TGTGCCTGGAGTGTCCGGATACAAGAGACCCAGTACTTC.

V and J are TRBV27 and TRBJ1-1; D possibly corresponds to TRBD1 (6 bases). The CDR3 is made up of 16 amino acids. Trimming shortened V by 4 bases and J by 0 bases, and 15 bases separated the two germline ends. Germline V CDR1 and CDR2: MNHEY, SMNVEV (reference sequence). CDR3 protein: CASSSLRGGLNTEAFF. For the CDR3, the DNA is TGTGCCAGCAGTTCCCTCAGGGGAGGTTTGAACACTGAAGCTTTCTTT.